Detailed here is one T cell receptor beta chain. The data belong to a study of blood T cell repertoires in COVID-19. Sequencing was performed with immunoSEQ multiplex PCR; in TCRdb, only in-frame clones are kept and a portion is missing. Among 200,000 to 300,000 clones listed, around nine tenths were seen once. This CDR3 region has 16 residues. The V gene lost 5 bases and the J gene lost 4 bases, with 19 bases spanning the gap. CDR1 is MDHEN and CDR2 is SYDVKM in the germline V gene. The gene calls are TRBV28 and TRBJ2-3, with a tentative D call TRBD2 (6 bases). Sequences were obtained from PBMCs or T cells enriched from blood (not recorded which). The clonotype was recovered from a woman in her thirties who had recovered from COVID-19. The CDR3, as DNA: TGTGCCAGCAGTCCCCAGGACTACTACGGGGCAGATACGCAGTATTTT. Protein sequence: CASSPQDYYGADTQYF.